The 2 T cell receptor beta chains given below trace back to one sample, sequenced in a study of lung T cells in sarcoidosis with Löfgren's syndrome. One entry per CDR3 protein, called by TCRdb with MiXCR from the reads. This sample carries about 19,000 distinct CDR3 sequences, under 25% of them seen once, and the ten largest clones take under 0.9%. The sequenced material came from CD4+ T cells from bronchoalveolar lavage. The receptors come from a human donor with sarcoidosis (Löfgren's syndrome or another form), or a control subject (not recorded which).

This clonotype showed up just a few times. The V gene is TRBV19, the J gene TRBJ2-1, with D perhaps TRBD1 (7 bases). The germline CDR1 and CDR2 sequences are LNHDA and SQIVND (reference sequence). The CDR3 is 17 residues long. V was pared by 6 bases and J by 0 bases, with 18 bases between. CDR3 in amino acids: CASRSPRGASSYNEQFF. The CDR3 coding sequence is TGTGCCAGTAGATCTCCCAGGGGGGCCAGCTCCTACAATGAGCAGTTCTTC.

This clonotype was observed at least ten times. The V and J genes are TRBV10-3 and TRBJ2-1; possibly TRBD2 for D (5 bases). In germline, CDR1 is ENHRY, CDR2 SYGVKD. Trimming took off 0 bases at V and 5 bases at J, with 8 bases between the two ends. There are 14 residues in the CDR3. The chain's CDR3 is CAISESRANNEQFF. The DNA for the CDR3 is TGTGCCATCAGTGAGTCGCGGGCTAACAATGAGCAGTTCTTC.